The present T cell receptor beta chain was sequenced within a study of control samples from healthy donors and cancer patients. Profiling relied on immunoSEQ multiplex PCR, and the TCRdb table lists in-frame clones only, not all of them. The profile shows some 120,000 clones, 88% of them singletons. The CDR3 sequence is 14 residues long. V lost 3 bases and J lost 8, with 12 bases in between. The V gene's germline CDR1 is SGDLS and CDR2 YYNGEE. The TCR was taken from a woman aged 65 to 85 in good health. This sequence joins TRBV9 and TRBJ1-6; D is ambiguous. Sequencing input: blood. CDR3 DNA sequence: TGTGCCAGCAGCGCCACAGTCGGGGATTCACCCCTCCACTTT. It translates to CASSATVGDSPLHF.